One sample yielded the 20 T cell receptor beta chains listed below, sequenced in a study of T cells in Graves' hyperthyroidism and ophthalmopathy. Amplification yielded TCR beta CDR3 regions, with RNA transcripts as the source. RT-PCR in the first round (using the HTBI primer set) targeted the TCR CDR3. TCRdb re-derived calls from the multiplex PCR reads in MiXCR, one entry per CDR3 protein. This sample has a few hundred thousand distinct CDR3 sequences, with about 15% found just once. Source material: blood. Every receptor here comes from a woman younger than 30 with Graves' hyperthyroidism.

This clonotype was seen more than once but under ten times. This chain uses TRBV4-1 with TRBJ1-5; TRBD1 might be the D (5 bases). V dropped 7 bases and J dropped 0 bases, with 13 bases sitting between them. In germline, CDR1 is MGHRA, CDR2 YSYEKL. The CDR3 spans 15 residues. The CDR3 here is CASTLAGGSNQPQHF. The CDR3 DNA follows: TGCGCCAGCACCCTCGCGGGGGGTAGCAATCAGCCCCAGCATTTT.

The rearrangement joins TRBV5-4 to TRBJ1-1; D not certain. The V gene lost 4 bases and the J gene lost 1 base, with 11 bases spanning the gap. The CDR3 spans 14 residues. Germline values: CDR1 SGHNT, CDR2 YYREEE (reference sequence). The CDR3 region is CASSRPRENTEAFF. The DNA for the CDR3 is TGTGCCAGCAGCCGCCCGAGAGAGAACACTGAAGCTTTCTTT.

This clonotype was detected many times. The final CDR3 position lacks the conserved phenylalanine or tryptophan, pointing to a likely read error. The V gene is TRBV27, the J gene TRBJ1-2; D gene uncertain. Trimming cost V 2 bases and J 2 bases, with 6 bases left between them. The germline V gene has CDR1 MNHEY and CDR2 SMNVEV (reference sequence). The length of the CDR3 is 13 residues. The CDR3 bases are TGTGCCAGCAGTTTAGGAGGAAACTATGGCTACACCCTC. Translated: CASSLGGNYGYTL.

The V call is TRBV14, the J call TRBJ1-6; tentatively, D is TRBD1 (5 bases). The V gene lost 1 base and the J gene lost 7 bases, with 11 bases spanning the gap. CDR3 length: 15 residues. Germline V gives CDR1 SGHDN, CDR2 FVKESK. The CDR3 coding sequence is TGTGCCAGCAGCCAAGGGAGGGGCAGAAATTCACCCCTCCACTTT. It translates to CASSQGRGRNSPLHF.

The chain links TRBV24-1 to TRBJ2-1; TRBD2 agrees at 11 bases. V lost 4 bases and J lost 8; bases outside the gene matches: 18. The CDR3 has 19 residues. Germline lookup yields CDR1 KGHDR and CDR2 SFDVKD. The chain's CDR3 is CATSDTSDHSGRAFYEQFF. The CDR3 DNA reads as TGTGCCACCAGTGACACTTCAGATCATAGCGGGAGGGCTTTCTATGAGCAGTTCTTC.

The count of this clonotype is one. A much larger clone lies one base from this, so it may be a read error. This chain joins TRBV10-3 and TRBJ1-1; D perhaps matches TRBD1 (5 bases). Germline V gene data show CDR1 as ENHRY and CDR2 as SYGVKD. The length of the CDR3 is 14 residues. CDR3 protein: CTAHGPTVNTEAFF. CDR3 nucleotide sequence: TGTACCGCCCACGGTCCGACAGTGAACACTGAAGCTTTCTTT.

This clonotype has ten or more counts. V is TRBV2 and J is TRBJ1-1; D is unresolved. Germline CDR1 SNHLY, CDR2 FYNNEI. This CDR3 is 15 amino acids long. Trimming took off 7 bases at V and 0 bases at J, with 15 bases between the two ends. The CDR3 DNA is TGTGCCAGCAATGGAGGGTTGGGGATGAACACTGAAGCTTTCTTT. This gives the protein CASNGGLGMNTEAFF.

This clonotype was counted at least ten times. The chain carries TRBV11-3 and TRBJ2-4, with a possible D match to TRBD1 (6 bases). Trimming pared 1 base from V and 3 bases from J, leaving 13 bases between. Germline assignment: CDR1 SGHNT and CDR2 YENEEA. The CDR3 sequence is 16 residues long. DNA for the CDR3: TGTGCCAGCAGCTTAGGAGGGGGACGTCACAAAAACATTCAGTACTTC. This gives the protein CASSLGGGRHKNIQYF.

The rearrangement links TRBV29-1 to TRBJ2-7; D might be TRBD2 (6 bases). CDR3 length: 14 residues. V dropped 8 bases and J dropped 4 bases, with 21 bases sitting between them. Germline CDR1 is SQVTM and CDR2 is ANQGSEA. CDR3 region: CSPKLRESHYEQYF. CDR3 nucleotide sequence: TGCAGCCCGAAACTACGGGAGTCCCATTACGAGCAGTACTTC.

CDR3 in amino acids: CSARAPAGGHTGELFF. In nucleotides, the CDR3 is TGCAGTGCTAGAGCCCCGGCGGGGGGGCACACCGGGGAGCTGTTTTTT. The gene calls are TRBV20-1 and TRBJ2-2; 9 nucleotides align to TRBD2. The CDR3 spans 16 residues. Germline loops: CDR1 DFQATT, CDR2 SNEGSKA (reference sequence). J gave up 3 bases and V 1 base, and 6 bases lay outside the gene matches.

At least ten counts were recorded for this clonotype. The V and J genes are TRBV28 and TRBJ1-3; 7 bases are shared with TRBD1. The germline gives CDR1 MDHEN, CDR2 SYDVKM. V lost 3 bases, J lost 3 bases, and 8 bases stayed unmatched. The CDR3 is 16 residues long. The CDR3 DNA reads as TGTGCCAGCAGTTTTGACAGGGAACAATTTGGAAACACCATATATTTT. This translates into CASSFDREQFGNTIYF.

This clonotype was seen many times. The gene calls are TRBV27 and TRBJ1-1; D ambiguous. Trimming took off 5 bases at V and 10 bases at J, with 17 bases between the two ends. The CDR3 contains 13 residues. Germline CDR1 reads MNHEY; CDR2 reads SMNVEV (reference sequence). The CDR3 DNA is TGTGCCAGCAGTGCCGGTCATTATGCCCGAGCTTTCTTT. As protein: CASSAGHYARAFF.

The chain recombines TRBV5-1 with TRBJ2-3, with 12 positions matching TRBD1. Germline V gene data show CDR1 as SGHRS and CDR2 as YFSETQ. J was trimmed by 5 bases and V by 4 bases; bases with no gene match: 2. The CDR3 is made up of 14 amino acids. The CDR3 nucleotides are TGCGCCAGCAGCGGGACAGGGGGCCAAGATACGCAGTATTTT. It specifies CASSGTGGQDTQYF. Filled out from reference TRBV5-1 and TRBJ2-3, the complete variable domain reads KAGVTQTPRYLIKTRGQQVTLSCSPISGHRSVSWYQQTPGQGLQFLFEYFSETQRNKGNFPGRFSGRQFSNSRSEMNVSTLELGDSALYLCASSGTGGQDTQYFGPGTRLTVL.

This chain connects TRBV14 to TRBJ2-7, with TRBD1 as a possible D gene (7 bases). Trimming took off 1 base at V and 4 bases at J, with 11 bases between the two ends. Germline CDR1 is SGHDN and CDR2 is FVKESK. CDR3 size: 14 residues. CDR3 bases: TGTGCCAGCAGCCAAGTAGCAGGGGGGTACGAGCAGTACTTC. It is translated as CASSQVAGGYEQYF.

There are many counts of this clonotype. This rearrangement joins TRBV5-1 to TRBJ2-7; 8 nucleotides line up with TRBD1. Germline CDR1 is SGHRS and CDR2 is YFSETQ. The CDR3 totals 14 residues. Trimming removed 4 bases from V and 5 bases from J; junction bases left unmatched: 8. CDR3 region: CASSKGQAWDEQYF. The CDR3 DNA reads as TGCGCCAGCAGCAAGGGACAGGCCTGGGACGAGCAGTACTTC. The full variable domain, rest sourced from reference TRBV5-1 and TRBJ2-7, is KAGVTQTPRYLIKTRGQQVTLSCSPISGHRSVSWYQQTPGQGLQFLFEYFSETQRNKGNFPGRFSGRQFSNSRSEMNVSTLELGDSALYLCASSKGQAWDEQYFGPGTRLTVT.

This clonotype was seen repeatedly, ten times or more. The gene calls are TRBV12-3 or TRBV12-4 and TRBJ1-1, with D tentatively TRBD1 (5 bases). The CDR3 is made up of 14 amino acids. Trimming left V 10 bases short and J 0 bases short, with 15 bases between. The CDR3 DNA is TGTGCCATAAGCGGGACGGTATTGAACACTGAAGCTTTCTTT. Protein sequence: CAISGTVLNTEAFF.

Note on this clonotype: A much more abundant neighbour one base away suggests this may be a read error. In this CDR3 the conserved last residue, phenylalanine or tryptophan, is missing, so a read error is likely. The chain recombines TRBV19 with TRBJ1-1; D unresolved. Germline loops: CDR1 LNHDA, CDR2 SQIVND (reference sequence). The CDR3 is made up of 13 amino acids. V was cut by 3 bases and J by 3 bases, with 8 bases left in between. Written as DNA, the CDR3 is TGTGCCAGTAGTATTGGGGATCACACTGAAGCTTTCTCT. It specifies CASSIGDHTEAFS.

The table lists this clonotype with many counts. The J gene is TRBJ2-7, the V gene TRBV10-3, with TRBD1 matching over 7 bases. The germline V gene encodes CDR1 ENHRY and CDR2 SYGVKD. The V and J ends lost 4 bases and 1 base, in that order; junction bases with no gene match: 4. This CDR3 is 14 amino acids long. CDR3 region: CAISGPGQSYEQYF. In DNA, the CDR3 is TGTGCCATCAGTGGACCGGGACAGTCCTACGAGCAGTACTTC.

The table lists this clonotype with a few counts. The chain is built from TRBV6-5 and TRBJ2-1; no clear D. The germline V gene encodes CDR1 MNHEY and CDR2 SVGAGI. The germline V and J ends were trimmed by 4 bases and 8 bases, with 18 bases remaining between them. This CDR3 has 15 residues. In nucleotides, the CDR3 is TGTGCCAGCAGTTCCCCTAGTCACGTTGGATATGAGCAGTTCTTC. Protein sequence: CASSSPSHVGYEQFF.

This clonotype was counted between two and nine times. The J gene is TRBJ2-1, the V gene TRBV7-3; 8 bases line up with TRBD2. The CDR3 has 14 residues. V was clipped by 2 bases and J by 8 bases; unmatched bases: 5. Germline V gene data show CDR1 as SGHTA and CDR2 as FQGTGA. CDR3: CASSLGTSVYEQFF. The CDR3 DNA reads as TGTGCCAGCAGCTTAGGGACTAGTGTCTATGAGCAGTTCTTC.